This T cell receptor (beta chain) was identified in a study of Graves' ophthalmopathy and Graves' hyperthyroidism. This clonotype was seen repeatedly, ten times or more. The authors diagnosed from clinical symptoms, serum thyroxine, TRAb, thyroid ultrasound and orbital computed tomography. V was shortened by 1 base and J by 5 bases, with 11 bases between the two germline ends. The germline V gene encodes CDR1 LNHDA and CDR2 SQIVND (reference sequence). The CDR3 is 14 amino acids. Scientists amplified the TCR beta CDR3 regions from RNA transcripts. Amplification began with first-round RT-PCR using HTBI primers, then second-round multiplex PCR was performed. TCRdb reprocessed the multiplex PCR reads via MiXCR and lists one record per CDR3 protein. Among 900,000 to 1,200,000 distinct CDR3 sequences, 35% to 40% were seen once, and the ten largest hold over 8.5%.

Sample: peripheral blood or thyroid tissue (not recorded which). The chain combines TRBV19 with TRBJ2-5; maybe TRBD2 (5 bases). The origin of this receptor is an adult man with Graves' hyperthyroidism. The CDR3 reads CASSIGAGAETQYF. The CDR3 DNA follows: TGTGCCAGTAGTATAGGCGCGGGTGCGGAGACCCAGTACTTC.